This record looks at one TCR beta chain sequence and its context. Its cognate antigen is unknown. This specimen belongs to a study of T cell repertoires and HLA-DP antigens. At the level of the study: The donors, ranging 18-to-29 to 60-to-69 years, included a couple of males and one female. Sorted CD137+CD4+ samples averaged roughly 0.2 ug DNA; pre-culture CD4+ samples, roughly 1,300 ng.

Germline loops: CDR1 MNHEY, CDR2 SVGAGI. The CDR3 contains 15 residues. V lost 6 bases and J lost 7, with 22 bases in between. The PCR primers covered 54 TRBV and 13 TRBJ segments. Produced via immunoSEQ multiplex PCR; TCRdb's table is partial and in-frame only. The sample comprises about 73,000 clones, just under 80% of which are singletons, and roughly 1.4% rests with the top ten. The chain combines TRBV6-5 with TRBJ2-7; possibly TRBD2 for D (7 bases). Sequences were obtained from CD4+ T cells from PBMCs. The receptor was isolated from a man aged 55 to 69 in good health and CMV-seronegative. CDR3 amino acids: CASSRERGGGWEQYF. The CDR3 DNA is TGTGCCAGCAGCCGAGAGCGGGGCGGGGGCTGGGAGCAGTACTTC.